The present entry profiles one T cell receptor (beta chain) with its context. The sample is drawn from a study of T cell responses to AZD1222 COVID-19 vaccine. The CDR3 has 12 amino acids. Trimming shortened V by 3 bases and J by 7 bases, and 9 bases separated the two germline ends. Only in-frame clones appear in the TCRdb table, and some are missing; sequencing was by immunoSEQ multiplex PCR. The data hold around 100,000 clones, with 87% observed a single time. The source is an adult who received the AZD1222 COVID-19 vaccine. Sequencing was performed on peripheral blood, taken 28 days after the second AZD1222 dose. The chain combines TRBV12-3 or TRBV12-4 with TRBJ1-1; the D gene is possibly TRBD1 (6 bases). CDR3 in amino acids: CASSLGTLEAFF. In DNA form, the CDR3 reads TGTGCCAGCAGTTTGGGGACACTTGAAGCTTTCTTT.